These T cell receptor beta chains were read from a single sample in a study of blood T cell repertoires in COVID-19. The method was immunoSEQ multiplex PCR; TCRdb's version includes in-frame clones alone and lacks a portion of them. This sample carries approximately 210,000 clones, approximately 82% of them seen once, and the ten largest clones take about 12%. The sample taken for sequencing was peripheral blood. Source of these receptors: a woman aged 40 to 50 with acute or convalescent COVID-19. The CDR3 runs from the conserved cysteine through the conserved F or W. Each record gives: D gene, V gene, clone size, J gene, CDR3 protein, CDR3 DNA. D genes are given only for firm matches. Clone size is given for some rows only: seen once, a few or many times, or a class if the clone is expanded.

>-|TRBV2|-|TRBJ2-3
CASSARPGGSTDTQYF
TGTGCCAGCAGTGCTCGCCCCGGGGGAAGCACAGATACGCAGTATTTT
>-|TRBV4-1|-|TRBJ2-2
CASSQYVTGTGELFF
TGCGCCAGCAGCCAATACGTGACGGGGACCGGGGAGCTGTTTTTT
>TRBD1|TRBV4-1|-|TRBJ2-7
CASSLTGTDSYEQYF
TGCGCCAGCAGCCTGACAGGGACAGACTCCTACGAGCAGTACTTC
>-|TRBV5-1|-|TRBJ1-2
CASSLDRPNYGYTF
TGCGCCAGCAGCTTGGACAGACCAAACTATGGCTACACCTTC
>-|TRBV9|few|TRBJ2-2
CASSVGGTPSTGELFF
TGTGCCAGCAGCGTTGGGGGGACTCCGAGCACCGGGGAGCTGTTTTTT
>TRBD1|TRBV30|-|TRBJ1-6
CAWSGTGGPISSPLHF
TGTGCCTGGAGTGGAACAGGGGGCCCAATTTCTTCACCCCTCCACTTT
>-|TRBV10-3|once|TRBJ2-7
CAISDGSSPPYEQYF
TGTGCCATCAGTGATGGTTCTAGCCCACCGTACGAGCAGTACTTC
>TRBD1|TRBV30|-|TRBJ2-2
CAWSVGPTGGNTGELFF
TGTGCCTGGAGTGTAGGCCCGACAGGGGGTAACACCGGGGAGCTGTTTTTT
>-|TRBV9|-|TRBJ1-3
CASSVDAGAGNTIYF
TGTGCCAGCAGCGTAGACGCGGGAGCGGGAAACACCATATATTTT
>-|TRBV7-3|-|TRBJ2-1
CASSPAVHNEQFF
TGTGCCAGCAGCCCGGCGGTGCACAATGAGCAGTTCTTC
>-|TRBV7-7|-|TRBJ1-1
CASSLERGEGEAFF
TGTGCCAGCAGCTTAGAACGGGGGGAGGGGGAAGCTTTCTTT
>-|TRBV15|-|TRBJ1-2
CATSRDHGGYGYTF
TGTGCCACCAGCAGAGACCACGGCGGCTATGGCTACACCTTC
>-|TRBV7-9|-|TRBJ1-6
CASSLKSGGPDSPLHF
TGTGCCAGCAGCTTAAAAAGCGGGGGGCCGGATTCACCCCTCCACTTT
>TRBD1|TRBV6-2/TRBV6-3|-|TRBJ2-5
CASSYSRTGAGETQYF
TGTGCCAGCAGTTACTCCAGGACAGGGGCTGGAGAGACCCAGTACTTC
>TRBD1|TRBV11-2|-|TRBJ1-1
CASSPQTGLRYTEAFF
TGTGCCAGCAGTCCTCAGACAGGGTTAAGGTACACTGAAGCTTTCTTT
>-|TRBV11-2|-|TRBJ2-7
CASSYSSGSAYEQYF
TGTGCCAGCAGCTACTCGAGCGGGTCTGCCTACGAGCAGTACTTC